Detailed here is one TCR beta chain. This clonotype was recorded a few times. Its binding antigen is unknown. No clone much larger than this one lies a single base away; base qualities are absent. Here V drops 1 base and J drops 1 base, and the junction holds 3 bases not matched to any gene. According to the germline V gene (reference sequence), CDR1 reads LGHDT and CDR2 reads YNNKEL. Reading from cysteine to phenylalanine, the CDR3 counts 15 amino acids. Only CDR3 DNA is held: 45 bases, read in frame from base 1. The data are from a study of human T cells and chemical hapten exposure (dated by TCRdb to about 2021). For context, the study as a whole: The libraries were sequenced as a pool, and the TCR yield per sample differed mostly because of small variations in library volumes within the pool. In alopecia patients, the study followed how the peripheral blood TCR repertoire changed in vivo over primary and secondary sensitization to diphenylcyclopropenone (DPC), a hapten. For every blood RNA sample, sequencing covered both the TCR alpha and TCR beta chains. Results the study describes overall, beyond this receptor: After repeated subsampling, the strength of the expansion versus patch-test correlation and the threshold at which it became significant changed. DPC sensitization did not change how many TCRs were above 1 in 1000 frequency, and no evidence was found of alterations in global repertoire structure.

The time point label, as the study defines it: healthy volunteer bleed at 2 weeks. Total RNA was extracted from unfractionated whole blood that had been collected in Tempus Blood RNA tubes. Roughly 5 healthy volunteers were used as TCR sequencing controls and were bled at day 0, 2 weeks and 6 weeks. The library was prepared using RACE. The sequencing machine was a NextSeq 500. During library preparation, unique molecular identifiers were attached to individual cDNA molecules so that TCRs could be counted in a quantitative, reproducible way. Regarding the original processing steps: The median number of TCRs per sample was approximately 98,000, ranging from about 20,000 to 690,600. The Decombinator software suite was used to annotate the V, J and CDR3 of the TCR reads. For PS versus PT1 abundance plots, all samples were subsampled to the same number of TCRs (28,000). Expanded TCRs were defined as absent before sensitization and observed at least eight times at the 2-week time point. TCRdb trimmed the raw reads at Q25, called clones with MiXCR and kept productive beta chains. When rows share a CDR3 protein, they turn into one entry using the most common DNA and genes. These V and J calls rely on TCRdb rather than the paper's analysis. The sample table records roughly 120,000 distinct CDR3 sequences; about 8.2% of these occur just once. The ten largest account for 1.5% to 2% of the sample.

Rearrangement joined TRBV3-1 to TRBJ2-5; TRBD2 matches 7 bases in the middle. The clonotype was recovered from a male donor in good health. Some clones in this sample may be carry-over from other donors' samples. The sequenced material came from whole blood. The CDR3 sequence is CASSQGGLTQETQYF. The nucleotides read TGTGCCAGCAGCCAAGGGGGACTAACCCAAGAGACCCAGTACTTC.